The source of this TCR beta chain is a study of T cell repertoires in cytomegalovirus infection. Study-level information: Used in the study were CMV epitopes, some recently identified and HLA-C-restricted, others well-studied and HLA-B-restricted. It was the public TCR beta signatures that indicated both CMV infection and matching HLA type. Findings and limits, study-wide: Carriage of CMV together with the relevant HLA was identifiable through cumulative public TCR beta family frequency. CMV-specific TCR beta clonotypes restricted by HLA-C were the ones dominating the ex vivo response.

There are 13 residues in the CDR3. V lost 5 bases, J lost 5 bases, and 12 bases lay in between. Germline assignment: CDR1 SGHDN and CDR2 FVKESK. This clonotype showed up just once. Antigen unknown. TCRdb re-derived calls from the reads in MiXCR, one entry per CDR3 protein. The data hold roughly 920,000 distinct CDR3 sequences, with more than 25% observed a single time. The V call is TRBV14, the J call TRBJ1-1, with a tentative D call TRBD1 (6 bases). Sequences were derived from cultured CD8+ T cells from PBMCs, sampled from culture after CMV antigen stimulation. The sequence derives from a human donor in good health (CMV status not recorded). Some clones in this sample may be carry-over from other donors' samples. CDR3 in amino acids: CASSALRGTEAFF. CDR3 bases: TGTGCCAGCAGCGCTTTGAGGGGGACTGAAGCTTTCTTT.